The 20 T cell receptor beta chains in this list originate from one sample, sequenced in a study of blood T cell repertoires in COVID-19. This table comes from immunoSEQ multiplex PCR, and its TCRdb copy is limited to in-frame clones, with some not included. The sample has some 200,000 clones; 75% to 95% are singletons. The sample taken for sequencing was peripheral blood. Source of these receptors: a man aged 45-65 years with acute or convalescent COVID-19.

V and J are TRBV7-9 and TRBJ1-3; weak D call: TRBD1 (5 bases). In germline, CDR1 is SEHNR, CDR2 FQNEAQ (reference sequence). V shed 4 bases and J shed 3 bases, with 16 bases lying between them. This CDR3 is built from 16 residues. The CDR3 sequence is CASSSRFQGFGNTIYF. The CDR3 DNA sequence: TGTGCCAGCAGCTCCCGCTTCCAGGGCTTTGGAAACACCATATATTTT.

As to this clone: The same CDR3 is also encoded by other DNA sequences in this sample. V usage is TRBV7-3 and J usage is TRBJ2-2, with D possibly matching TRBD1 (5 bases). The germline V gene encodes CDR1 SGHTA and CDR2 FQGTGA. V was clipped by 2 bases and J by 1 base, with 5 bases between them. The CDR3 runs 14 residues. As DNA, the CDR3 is TGTGCCAGCAGCTTACAGGGGAACACCGGGGAGCTGTTTTTT. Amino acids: CASSLQGNTGELFF.

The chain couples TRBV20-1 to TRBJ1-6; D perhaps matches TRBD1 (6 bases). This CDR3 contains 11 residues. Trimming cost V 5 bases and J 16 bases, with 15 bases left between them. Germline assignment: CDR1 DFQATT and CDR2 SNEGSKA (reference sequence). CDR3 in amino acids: CSAPTGRLLHF. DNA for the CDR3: TGCAGTGCTCCGACAGGTCGACTACTCCACTTT.

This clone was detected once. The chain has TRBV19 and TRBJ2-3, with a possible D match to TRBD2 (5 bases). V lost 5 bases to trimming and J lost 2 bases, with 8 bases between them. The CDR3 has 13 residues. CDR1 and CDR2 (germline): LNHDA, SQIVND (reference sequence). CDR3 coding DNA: TGTGCCAGTAGTCCCGGACTCACAGATACGCAGTATTTT. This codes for CASSPGLTDTQYF.

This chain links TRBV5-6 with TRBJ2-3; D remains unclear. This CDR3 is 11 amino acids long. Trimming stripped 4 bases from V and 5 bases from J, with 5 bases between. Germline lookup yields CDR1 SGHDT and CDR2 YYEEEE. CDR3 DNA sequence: TGTGCCAGCAGCCTAAGAGATACGCAGTATTTT. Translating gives CASSLRDTQYF.

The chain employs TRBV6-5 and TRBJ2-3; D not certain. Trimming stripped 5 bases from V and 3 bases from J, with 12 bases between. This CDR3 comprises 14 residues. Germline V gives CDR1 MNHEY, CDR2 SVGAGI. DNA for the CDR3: TGTGCCAGCAGTCCGCGACTTGATACAGATACGCAGTATTTT. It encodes CASSPRLDTDTQYF.

As DNA, the CDR3 is TGTGCCAGCAGCGGACTGATTAGCTCCTACAATGAGCAGTTCTTC. Translated, it gives CASSGLISSYNEQFF. The V call is TRBV9, the J call TRBJ2-1; unclear D gene. V was cut by 3 bases and J by 0 bases, with 10 bases left in between. Germline values: CDR1 SGDLS, CDR2 YYNGEE. The CDR3 covers 15 residues.

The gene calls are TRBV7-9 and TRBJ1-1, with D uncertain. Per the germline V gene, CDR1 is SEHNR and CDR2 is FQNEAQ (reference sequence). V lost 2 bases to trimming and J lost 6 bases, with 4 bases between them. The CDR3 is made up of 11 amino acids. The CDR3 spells CASSLSAEAFF. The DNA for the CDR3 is TGTGCCAGCAGCTTATCAGCTGAAGCTTTCTTT. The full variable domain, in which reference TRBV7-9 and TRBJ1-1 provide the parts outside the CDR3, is DTGVSQNPRHKITKRGQNVTFRCDPISEHNRLYWYRQTLGQGPEFLTYFQNEAQLEKSRLLSDRFSAERPKGSFSTLEIQRTEQGDSAMYLCASSLSAEAFFGQGTRLTVV.

Here the CDR3 reads CASSHSRDYLSFGEQYF. CDR3 DNA sequence: TGCGCCAGCAGCCATAGCCGGGACTACCTATCCTTTGGAGAGCAGTACTTC. The V gene is TRBV4-1, the J gene TRBJ2-7, with 7 nucleotides matching TRBD2. The CDR3 runs 17 residues. In germline, CDR1 is MGHRA, CDR2 YSYEKL. Trimming at V came to 3 bases and at J to 7 bases, leaving 18 bases not matched to a gene.

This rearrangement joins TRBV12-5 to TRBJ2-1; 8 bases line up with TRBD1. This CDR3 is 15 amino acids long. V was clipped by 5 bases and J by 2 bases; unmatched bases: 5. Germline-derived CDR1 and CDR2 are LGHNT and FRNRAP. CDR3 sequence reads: CASGPGQGPYNEQFF. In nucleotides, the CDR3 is TGTGCTAGTGGTCCCGGACAGGGCCCCTACAATGAGCAGTTCTTC.

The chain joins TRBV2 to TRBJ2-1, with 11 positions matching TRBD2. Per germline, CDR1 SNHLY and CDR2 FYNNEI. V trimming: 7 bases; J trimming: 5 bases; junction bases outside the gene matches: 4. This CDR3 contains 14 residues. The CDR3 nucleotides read TGTGCCAGCAAGCCTAGCGGGAGGAACAATGAGCAGTTCTTC. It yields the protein CASKPSGRNNEQFF. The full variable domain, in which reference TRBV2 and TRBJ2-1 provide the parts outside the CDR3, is EPEVTQTPSHQVTQMGQEVILRCVPISNHLYFYWYRQILGQKVEFLVSFYNNEISEKSEIFDDQFSVERPDGSNFTLKIRSTKLEDSAMYFCASKPSGRNNEQFFGPGTRLTVL.

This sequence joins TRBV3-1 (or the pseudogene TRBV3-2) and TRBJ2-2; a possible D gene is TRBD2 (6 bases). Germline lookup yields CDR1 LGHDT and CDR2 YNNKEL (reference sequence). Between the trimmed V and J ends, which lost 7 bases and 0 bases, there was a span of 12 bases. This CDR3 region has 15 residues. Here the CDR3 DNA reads TGTGCCAGCAAGCGGGCAGCGCCGAACACCGGGGAGCTGTTTTTT. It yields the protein CASKRAAPNTGELFF.

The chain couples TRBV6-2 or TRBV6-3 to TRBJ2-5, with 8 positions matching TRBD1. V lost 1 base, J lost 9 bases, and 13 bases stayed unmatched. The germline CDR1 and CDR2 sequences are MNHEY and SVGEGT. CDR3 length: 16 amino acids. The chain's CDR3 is CASSYFPGQGSPAQYF. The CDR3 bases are TGTGCCAGCAGTTACTTCCCCGGACAGGGCTCGCCGGCCCAGTACTTC.

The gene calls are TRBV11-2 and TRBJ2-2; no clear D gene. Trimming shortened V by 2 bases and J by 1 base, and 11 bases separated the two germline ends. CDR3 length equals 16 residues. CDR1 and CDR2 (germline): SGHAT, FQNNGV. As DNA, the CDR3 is TGTGCCAGCAGCTTAAGAGTAACCATGAACACCGGGGAGCTGTTTTTT. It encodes CASSLRVTMNTGELFF.

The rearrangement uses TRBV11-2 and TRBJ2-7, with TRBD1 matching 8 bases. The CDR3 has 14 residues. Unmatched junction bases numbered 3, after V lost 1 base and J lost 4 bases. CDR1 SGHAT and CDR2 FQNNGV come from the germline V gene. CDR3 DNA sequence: TGTGCCAGCAGCTTAGGGACAGGGACTTACGAGCAGTACGTC. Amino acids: CASSLGTGTYEQYV.

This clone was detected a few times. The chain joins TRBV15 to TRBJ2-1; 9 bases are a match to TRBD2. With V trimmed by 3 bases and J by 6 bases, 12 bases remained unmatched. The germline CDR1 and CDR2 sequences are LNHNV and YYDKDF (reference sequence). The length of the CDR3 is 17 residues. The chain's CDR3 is CATSRARGLATGNEQFF. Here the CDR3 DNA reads TGTGCCACCAGCAGGGCAAGGGGACTAGCAACGGGCAATGAGCAGTTCTTC.

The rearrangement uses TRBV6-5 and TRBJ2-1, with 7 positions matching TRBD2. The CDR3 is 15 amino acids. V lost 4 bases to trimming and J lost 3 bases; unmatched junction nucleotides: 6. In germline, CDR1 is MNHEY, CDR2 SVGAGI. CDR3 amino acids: CASSSEGLIYNEQFF. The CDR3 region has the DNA TGTGCCAGCAGTTCCGAGGGACTAATCTACAATGAGCAGTTCTTC.

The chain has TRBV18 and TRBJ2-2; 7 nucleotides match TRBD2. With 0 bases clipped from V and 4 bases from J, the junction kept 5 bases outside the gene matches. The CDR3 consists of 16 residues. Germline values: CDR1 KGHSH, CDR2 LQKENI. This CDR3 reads CASSPPGGSTTGELFF. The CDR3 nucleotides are TGTGCCAGCTCACCACCAGGCGGGAGTACCACCGGGGAGCTGTTTTTT.

The CDR3 bases are TGTGCCATCAGTGAGGGCCTTCAGGGGGGTGGTGAAAAACTGTTTTTT. It yields the protein CAISEGLQGGGEKLFF. V is TRBV10-3 and J is TRBJ1-4; 7 nucleotides agree with TRBD1. The V gene's germline CDR1 is ENHRY and CDR2 SYGVKD. V trimming: 2 bases; J trimming: 7 bases; junction bases outside the gene matches: 10. The CDR3 has 16 residues.

CDR3 coding DNA: TGTGCCAGCAGCTCCGGTGGGCCAGGATCGTTTGGCGGGGAGCTGTTTTTT. Translating it yields CASSSGGPGSFGGELFF. The chain recombines TRBV5-4 with TRBJ2-2; no definite D call. V was trimmed by 3 bases and J by 7 bases, leaving 22 bases between them. The CDR3 runs to 17 residues. Germline V CDR1 and CDR2: SGHNT, YYREEE (reference sequence).